These 9 T cell receptor beta chains came from one sample sequenced in a study of T cell responses to AZD1222 COVID-19 vaccine. Method: immunoSEQ multiplex PCR; TCRdb's copy keeps in-frame clones and lacks some. The sample shows 130,000 or so clones, roughly 90% of them seen only once. Here the sequenced sample was peripheral blood, taken on day 0 of AZD1222 vaccination. Receptors originate from an adult in good health.

V is TRBV13 and J is TRBJ2-1; a weak D match, TRBD2 (5 bases). This CDR3 comprises 15 residues. V was clipped by 0 bases and J by 6 bases, with 12 bases between them. Germline V CDR1 and CDR2: PRHDT, FYEKMQ (reference sequence). The CDR3 protein is CASSLGVPSGNEQFF. As DNA, the CDR3 is TGTGCCAGCAGCTTAGGAGTTCCCAGCGGCAATGAGCAGTTCTTC.

The chain employs TRBV2 and TRBJ2-4, with 9 bases that match TRBD1. The V segment lost 5 bases and the J segment 9 bases; nucleotides outside the gene matches: 5. CDR1 and CDR2 from the germline V gene are SNHLY and FYNNEI. This CDR3 comprises 13 residues. CDR3 sequence: CASSTGGSGIQYF. CDR3 coding DNA: TGTGCCAGCAGTACAGGGGGCTCAGGCATTCAGTACTTC.

In nucleotides, the CDR3 is TGTGCCAGCAGCCAAGTCCCCTACGAGCAGTACTTC. Its translation is CASSQVPYEQYF. The J gene is TRBJ2-7, the V gene TRBV3-1 (or the pseudogene TRBV3-2); D remains ambiguous. This CDR3 region has 12 residues. Germline loops: CDR1 LGHDT, CDR2 YNNKEL (reference sequence). Trimming took off 1 base at V and 2 bases at J, with 3 bases between the two ends.

This chain joins TRBV4-1 and TRBJ1-2; D possibly corresponds to TRBD1 (5 bases). V lost 4 bases and J lost 8, with 14 bases in between. The CDR3 runs to 13 residues. CDR1 is MGHRA and CDR2 is YSYEKL in the germline V gene. The CDR3 DNA reads TGCGCCAGCAGCCCACAGGTGATAGAGGGCTACACCTTC. Residues: CASSPQVIEGYTF.

The gene calls are TRBV18 and TRBJ1-6; D unclear. With 2 bases removed from V and 5 bases from J, the gap between germline ends came to 13 bases. This CDR3 is 16 amino acids long. Looked up from germline, CDR1 is KGHSH and CDR2 is LQKENI. Here the CDR3 DNA reads TGTGCCAGCTCACCAGTAGGGATGCGGCATAATTCACCCCTCCACTTT. As protein: CASSPVGMRHNSPLHF.

This chain joins TRBV5-1 and TRBJ2-3; 13 nucleotides match TRBD2. Unmatched junction bases numbered 4, after V lost 0 bases and J lost 9 bases. From germline, CDR1 is SGHRS and CDR2 YFSETQ. The CDR3 consists of 15 residues. The CDR3 region is CASSLAGTSGTTQYF. CDR3 sequence (DNA): TGCGCCAGCAGCTTGGCCGGGACTAGCGGGACGACGCAGTATTTT.

The V gene is TRBV25-1, the J gene TRBJ1-4; TRBD1 matches at 7 bases. Germline loops: CDR1 MGHDK, CDR2 SYGVNS. The junction had 3 bases not matched to a gene; V was cut back by 3 bases and J by 5 bases. The CDR3 length is 14 residues. Written as DNA, the CDR3 is TGTGCCAGCAGTGAGGGGACAGCGAATGAAAAACTGTTTTTT. It yields the protein CASSEGTANEKLFF.

The chain employs TRBV30 and TRBJ1-2, with a weak D call TRBD1 (5 bases). Trimming took 3 bases from V and 6 from J, leaving 14 bases between them. The length of the CDR3 is 13 residues. Germline-derived CDR1 and CDR2 are GTSNPN and SVGIG (reference sequence). CDR3 residues: CAWSATGANGYTF. CDR3 coding DNA: TGTGCCTGGAGCGCCACAGGAGCGAATGGCTACACCTTC. The whole variable domain, remainder taken from reference TRBV30 and TRBJ1-2, is SQTIHQWPATLVQPVGSPLSLECTVEGTSNPNLYWYRQAAGRGLQLLFYSVGIGQISSEVPQNLSASRPQDRQFILSSKKLLLSDSGFYLCAWSATGANGYTFGSGTRLTVV.

The chain carries TRBV7-2 and TRBJ2-1; weak D call: TRBD2 (7 bases). This CDR3 region has 14 residues. Between the trimmed V and J ends, which lost 2 bases and 8 bases, there was a span of 13 bases. Germline V gene sequence: CDR1 SGHTA, CDR2 FQGNSA. The CDR3 here is CASSLRGGIDEQFF. CDR3 bases: TGTGCCAGCAGCTTAAGGGGGGGTATCGATGAGCAGTTCTTC.